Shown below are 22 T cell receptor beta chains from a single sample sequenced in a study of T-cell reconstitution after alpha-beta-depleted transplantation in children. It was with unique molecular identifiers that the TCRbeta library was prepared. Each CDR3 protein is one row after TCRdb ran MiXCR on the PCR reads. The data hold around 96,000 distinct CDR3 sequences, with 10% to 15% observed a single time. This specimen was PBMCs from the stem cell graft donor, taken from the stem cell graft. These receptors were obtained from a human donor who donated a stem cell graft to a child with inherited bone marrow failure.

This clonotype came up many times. This chain's CDR3 is CASSQDRKAVVTGELFF. CDR3 coding DNA: TGCGCCAGCAGCCAAGATCGAAAAGCGGTTGTCACCGGGGAGCTGTTTTTT. The rearrangement uses TRBV4-3 and TRBJ2-2; D possibly corresponds to TRBD2 (5 bases). Trimming pared 0 bases from V and 4 bases from J, leaving 15 bases between. Germline V gene data show CDR1 as LGHNA and CDR2 as YSLEER. The CDR3 covers 17 residues.

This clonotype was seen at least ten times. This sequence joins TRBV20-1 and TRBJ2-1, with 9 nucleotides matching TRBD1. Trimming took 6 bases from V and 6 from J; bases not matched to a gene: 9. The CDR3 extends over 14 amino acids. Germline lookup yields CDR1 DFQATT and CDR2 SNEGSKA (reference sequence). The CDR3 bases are TGCAGTGCGTTAACCGGGACAGGGAGCAATGAGCAGTTCTTC. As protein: CSALTGTGSNEQFF.

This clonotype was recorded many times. This CDR3 reads CASRGQGGYNEQFF. As DNA, the CDR3 is TGTGCCAGCAGAGGACAGGGGGGCTACAATGAGCAGTTCTTC. This chain uses TRBV6-2 or TRBV6-3 with TRBJ2-1; 10 bases align to TRBD1. This CDR3 spans 14 amino acids. Trimming took 6 bases from V and 3 from J; bases not matched to a gene: 2. The germline V gene encodes CDR1 MNHEY and CDR2 SVGEGT.

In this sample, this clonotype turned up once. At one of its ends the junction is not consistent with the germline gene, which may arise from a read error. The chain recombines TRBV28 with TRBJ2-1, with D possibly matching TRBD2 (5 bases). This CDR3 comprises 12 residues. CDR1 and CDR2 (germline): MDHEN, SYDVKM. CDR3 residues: CASRDSNNEQFF. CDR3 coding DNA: TGTGCCAGCAGGGACTCCAACAATGAGCAGTTCTTC.

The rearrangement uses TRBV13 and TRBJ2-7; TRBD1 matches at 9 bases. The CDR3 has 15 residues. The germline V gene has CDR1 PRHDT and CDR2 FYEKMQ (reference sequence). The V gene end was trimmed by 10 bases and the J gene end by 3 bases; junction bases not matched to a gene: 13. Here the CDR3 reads CAMGLGDRENYEQYF. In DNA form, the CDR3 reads TGTGCCATGGGCTTAGGGGACAGGGAAAACTACGAGCAGTACTTC.

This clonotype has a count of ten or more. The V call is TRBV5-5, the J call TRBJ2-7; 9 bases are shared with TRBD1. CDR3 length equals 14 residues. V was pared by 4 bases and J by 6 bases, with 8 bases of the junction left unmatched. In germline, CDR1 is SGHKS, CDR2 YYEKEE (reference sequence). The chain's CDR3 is CASSPRDRDGEQYF. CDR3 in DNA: TGTGCCAGCAGCCCCCGGGACAGGGATGGCGAGCAGTACTTC.

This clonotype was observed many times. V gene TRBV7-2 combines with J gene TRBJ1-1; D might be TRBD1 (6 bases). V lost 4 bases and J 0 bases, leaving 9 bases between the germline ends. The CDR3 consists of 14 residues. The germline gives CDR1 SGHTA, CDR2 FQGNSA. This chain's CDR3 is CASSYRVMNTEAFF. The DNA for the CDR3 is TGTGCCAGCAGCTACAGGGTTATGAACACTGAAGCTTTCTTT.

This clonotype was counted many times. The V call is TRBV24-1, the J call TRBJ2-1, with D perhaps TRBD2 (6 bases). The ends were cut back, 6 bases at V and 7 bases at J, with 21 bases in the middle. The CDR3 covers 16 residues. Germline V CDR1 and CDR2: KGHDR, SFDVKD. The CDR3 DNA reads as TGTGCCACCAGTTCTCCGAGACTAGGGCTCTCAAATGAGCAGTTCTTC. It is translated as CATSSPRLGLSNEQFF.

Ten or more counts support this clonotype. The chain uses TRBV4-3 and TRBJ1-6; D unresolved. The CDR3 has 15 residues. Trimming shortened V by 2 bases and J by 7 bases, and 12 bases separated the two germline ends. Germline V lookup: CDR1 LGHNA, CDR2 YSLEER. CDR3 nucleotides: TGCGCCAGCAGCCAAATCCGGACCGAGAATTCACCCCTCCACTTT. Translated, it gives CASSQIRTENSPLHF.

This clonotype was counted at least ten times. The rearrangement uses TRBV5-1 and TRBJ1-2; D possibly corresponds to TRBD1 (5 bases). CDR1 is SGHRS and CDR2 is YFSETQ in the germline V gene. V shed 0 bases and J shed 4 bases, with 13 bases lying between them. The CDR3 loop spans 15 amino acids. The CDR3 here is CASSLALGGGYGYTF. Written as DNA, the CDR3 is TGCGCCAGCAGCTTGGCCCTCGGGGGGGGCTATGGCTACACCTTC.

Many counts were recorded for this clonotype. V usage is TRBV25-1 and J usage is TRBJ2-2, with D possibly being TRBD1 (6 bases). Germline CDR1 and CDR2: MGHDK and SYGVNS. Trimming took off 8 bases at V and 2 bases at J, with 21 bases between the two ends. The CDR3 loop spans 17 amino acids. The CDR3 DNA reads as TGTGCCAGCGCTTGGCATGGGGGACACACCAACACCGGGGAGCTGTTTTTT. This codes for CASAWHGGHTNTGELFF.

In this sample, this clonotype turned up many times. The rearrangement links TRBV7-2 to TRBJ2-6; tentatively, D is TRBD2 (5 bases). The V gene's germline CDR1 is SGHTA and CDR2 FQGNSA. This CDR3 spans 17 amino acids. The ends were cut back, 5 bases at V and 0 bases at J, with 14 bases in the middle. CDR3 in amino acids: CASSPRTFRSGANVLTF. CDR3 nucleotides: TGTGCCAGCAGCCCCCGGACTTTCCGCTCTGGGGCCAACGTCCTGACTTTC.

Written as DNA, the CDR3 is TGTGCCTGGAGTGTAGGGGCTCCCTACGAGCAGTACTTC. Protein product: CAWSVGAPYEQYF. V gene TRBV30 combines with J gene TRBJ2-7; tentative D call: TRBD1 (5 bases). The germline gives CDR1 GTSNPN, CDR2 SVGIG (reference sequence). CDR3 size: 13 residues. V dropped 0 bases and J dropped 2 bases, with 8 bases sitting between them. The variable domain in full, with the rest retrieved from reference TRBV30 and TRBJ2-7, is SQTIHQWPATLVQPVGSPLSLECTVEGTSNPNLYWYRQAAGRGLQLLFYSVGIGQISSEVPQNLSASRPQDRQFILSSKKLLLSDSGFYLCAWSVGAPYEQYFGPGTRLTVT.

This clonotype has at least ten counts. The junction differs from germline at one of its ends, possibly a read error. CDR3: CAISLASGLNNEQFF. The CDR3 region has the DNA TGTGCCATCAGCTTAGCTAGCGGACTAAACAATGAGCAGTTCTTC. This chain uses TRBV7-3 with TRBJ2-1; TRBD2 matches 7 bases. This CDR3 is built from 15 residues. Germline V lookup: CDR1 SGHTA, CDR2 FQGTGA.

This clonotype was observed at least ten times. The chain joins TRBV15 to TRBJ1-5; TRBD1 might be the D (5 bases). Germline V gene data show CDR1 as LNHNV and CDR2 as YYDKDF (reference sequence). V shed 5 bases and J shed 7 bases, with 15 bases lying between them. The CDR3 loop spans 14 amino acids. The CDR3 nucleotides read TGTGCCACCAGCGGAAGGGACTTCCGCCAGCCCCAGCATTTT. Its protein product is CATSGRDFRQPQHF.

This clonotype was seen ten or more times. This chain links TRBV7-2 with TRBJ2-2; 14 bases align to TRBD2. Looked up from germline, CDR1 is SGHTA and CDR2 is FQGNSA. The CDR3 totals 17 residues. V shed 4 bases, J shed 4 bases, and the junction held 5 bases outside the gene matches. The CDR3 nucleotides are TGTGCCAGCAGCTCGGGACTAGCGGGAGTGGGCACCGGGGAGCTGTTTTTT. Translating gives CASSSGLAGVGTGELFF. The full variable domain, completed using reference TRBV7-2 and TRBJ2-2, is GAGVSQSPSNKVTEKGKDVELRCDPISGHTALYWYRQSLGQGLEFLIYFQGNSAPDKSGLPSDRFSAERTGGSVSTLTIQRTQQEDSAVYLCASSSGLAGVGTGELFFGEGSRLTVL.

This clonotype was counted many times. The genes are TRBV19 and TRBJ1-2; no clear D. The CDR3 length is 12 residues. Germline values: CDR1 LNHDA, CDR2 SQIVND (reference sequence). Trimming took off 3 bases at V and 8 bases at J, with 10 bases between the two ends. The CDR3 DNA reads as TGTGCCAGTAGTATTCTATCCGGGGGCTACACCTTC. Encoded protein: CASSILSGGYTF. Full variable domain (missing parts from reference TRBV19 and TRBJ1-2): DGGITQSPKYLFRKEGQNVTLSCEQNLNHDAMYWYRQDPGQGLRLIYYSQIVNDFQKGDIAEGYSVSREKKESFPLTVTSAQKNPTAFYLCASSILSGGYTFGSGTRLTVV.

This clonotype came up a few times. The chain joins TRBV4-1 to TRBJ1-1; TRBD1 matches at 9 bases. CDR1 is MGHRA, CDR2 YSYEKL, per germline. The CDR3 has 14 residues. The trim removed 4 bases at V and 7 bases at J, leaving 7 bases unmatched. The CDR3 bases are TGCGCCAGCAGCCCTACACAGGGGGCAAATGAAGCTTTCTTT. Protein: CASSPTQGANEAFF.

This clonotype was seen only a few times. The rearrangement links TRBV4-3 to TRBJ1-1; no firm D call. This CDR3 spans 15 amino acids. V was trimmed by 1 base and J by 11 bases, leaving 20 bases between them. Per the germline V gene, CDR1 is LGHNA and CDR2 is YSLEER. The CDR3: CASSQASRNGGSAFF. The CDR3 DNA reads TGCGCCAGCAGCCAAGCAAGTCGTAACGGCGGGTCGGCTTTCTTT.

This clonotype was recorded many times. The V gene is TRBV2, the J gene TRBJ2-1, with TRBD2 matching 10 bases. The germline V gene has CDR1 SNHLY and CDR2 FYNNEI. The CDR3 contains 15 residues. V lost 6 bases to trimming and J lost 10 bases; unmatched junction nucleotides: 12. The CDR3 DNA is TGTGCCAGCAGCGAGACTAGCGGGTTTTTTGGCGAGCAGTTCTTC. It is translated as CASSETSGFFGEQFF.

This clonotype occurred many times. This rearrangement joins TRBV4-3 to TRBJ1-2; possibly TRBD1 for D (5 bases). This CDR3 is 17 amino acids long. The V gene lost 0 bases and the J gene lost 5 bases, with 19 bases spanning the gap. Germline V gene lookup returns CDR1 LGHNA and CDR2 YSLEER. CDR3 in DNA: TGCGCCAGCAGCCAAGAAGTTTTCTACGGGGGGGGTTATGGCTACACCTTC. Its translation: CASSQEVFYGGGYGYTF.

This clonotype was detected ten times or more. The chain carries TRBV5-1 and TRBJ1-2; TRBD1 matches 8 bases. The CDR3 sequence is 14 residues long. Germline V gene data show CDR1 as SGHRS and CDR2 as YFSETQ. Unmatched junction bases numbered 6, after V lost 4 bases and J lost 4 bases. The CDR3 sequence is CASSPATGAYGYTF. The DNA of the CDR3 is TGCGCCAGCAGCCCCGCGACAGGGGCCTATGGCTACACCTTC.